These 8 T cell receptor beta chains originate from one sample sequenced in a study of cytomegalovirus exposure and HLA in healthy donors. PCR used 60 Vbeta primers and 13 Jbeta primers. Here immunoSEQ multiplex PCR was the method, and the copy in TCRdb shows in-frame clones only, minus some. The data contain roughly 170,000 clones, approximately 78% of them seen just once; the ten biggest clones take up under 15%. Sequencing used PBMCs. The origin of the receptors is a woman aged 45-60 years in good health and CMV-seropositive.

The chain joins TRBV4-2 to TRBJ2-3, with 8 bases matching TRBD1. CDR1 is LGHNA and CDR2 is YNFKEQ in the germline V gene. This CDR3 comprises 14 residues. The J segment lost 5 bases and the V segment lost 3 bases, leaving 4 bases of the junction unmatched. CDR3 bases: TGTGCCAGCAGCCACGCGACAGGGGTAGATACGCAGTATTTT. Protein product: CASSHATGVDTQYF.

The CDR3 DNA is TGTGCCAGCAGGGGACAGGGAGGGAACTATGGCTACACCTTC. It encodes CASRGQGGNYGYTF. The chain has TRBV2 and TRBJ1-2; 9 nucleotides match TRBD1. Germline CDR1 reads SNHLY; CDR2 reads FYNNEI. V was pared by 6 bases and J by 2 bases, with 4 bases of the junction left unmatched. The CDR3 length is 14 residues.

V gene TRBV9 combines with J gene TRBJ2-7; no firm D call. Germline lookup yields CDR1 SGDLS and CDR2 YYNGEE. The CDR3 covers 16 residues. Trimming cost V 3 bases and J 2 bases, with 18 bases left between them. The CDR3 DNA follows: TGTGCCAGCAGCGGGAGTGAGGCTGGGTTTACCTACGAGCAGTACTTC. Translation gives CASSGSEAGFTYEQYF.

This clone has a handful of counts. The chain links TRBV10-2 to TRBJ2-7, with D possibly matching TRBD1 (7 bases). Looked up from germline, CDR1 is WSHSY and CDR2 is SAAADI. V lost 7 bases and J 1 base, leaving 14 bases between the germline ends. The CDR3 extends over 14 amino acids. The CDR3: CASMTGDRSYEQYF. The CDR3 nucleotides read TGCGCCAGCATGACGGGGGACAGATCCTACGAGCAGTACTTC.

This sequence joins TRBV7-2 and TRBJ2-7; 10 bases are shared with TRBD1. The CDR3 has 15 amino acids. The ends lost 5 bases at V and 4 bases at J; junction bases unmatched: 8. The V gene's germline CDR1 is SGHTA and CDR2 FQGNSA. CDR3 region: CTSSPGTGEFYEQYF. The CDR3, as DNA: TGTACCAGCAGCCCAGGGACAGGGGAGTTTTACGAGCAGTACTTC.

V is TRBV7-8 and J is TRBJ2-5; 8 bases map to TRBD2. Germline CDR1 reads SGHVS; CDR2 reads FQNEAQ. The trim removed 1 base at V and 5 bases at J, leaving 9 bases unmatched. The CDR3 loop spans 16 amino acids. The CDR3: CASSLEAGGSRETQYF. Here the CDR3 DNA reads TGTGCCAGCAGCTTAGAGGCGGGGGGATCACGGGAGACCCAGTACTTC.

The chain employs TRBV7-2 and TRBJ2-5; a weak D match, TRBD2 (5 bases). Germline lookup yields CDR1 SGHTA and CDR2 FQGNSA. This CDR3 comprises 15 residues. Trimming took off 0 bases at V and 5 bases at J, with 13 bases between the two ends. For the CDR3, the DNA is TGTGCCAGCAGCTTAGCCGGGATTACCCGGGAGACCCAGTACTTC. Encoded protein: CASSLAGITRETQYF.

The V and J genes are TRBV5-6 and TRBJ1-2; D is possibly TRBD1 (6 bases). Trimming took off 3 bases at V and 2 bases at J, with 11 bases between the two ends. Germline CDR1 SGHDT, CDR2 YYEEEE. The CDR3 has 14 residues. DNA for the CDR3: TGTGCCAGCAGCTATCAAACAGGGAACTATGGCTACACCTTC. Translated, it gives CASSYQTGNYGYTF.